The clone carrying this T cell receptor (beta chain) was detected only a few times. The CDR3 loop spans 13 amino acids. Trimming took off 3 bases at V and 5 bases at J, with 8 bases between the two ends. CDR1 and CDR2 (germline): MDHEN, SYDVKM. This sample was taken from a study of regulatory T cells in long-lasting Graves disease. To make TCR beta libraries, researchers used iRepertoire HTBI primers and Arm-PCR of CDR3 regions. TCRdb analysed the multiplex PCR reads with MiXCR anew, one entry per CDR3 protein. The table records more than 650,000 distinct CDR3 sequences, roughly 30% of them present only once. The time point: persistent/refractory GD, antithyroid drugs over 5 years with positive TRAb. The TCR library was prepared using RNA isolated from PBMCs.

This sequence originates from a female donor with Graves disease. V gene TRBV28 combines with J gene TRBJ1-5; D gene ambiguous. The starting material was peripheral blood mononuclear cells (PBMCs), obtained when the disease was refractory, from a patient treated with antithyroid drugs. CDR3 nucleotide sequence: TGTGCCAGCAGTTTTACGGGGTATCAGCCCCAGCATTTT. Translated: CASSFTGYQPQHF.